This TCR beta chain derives from a study of blood T cell repertoires in COVID-19. Turning to the study itself: Nucleic acid was either cDNA or gDNA, and it came from T cells, B-cell-depleted T cells, or PBMCs.

The CDR3 has 15 amino acids. Germline lookup yields CDR1 SNHLY and CDR2 FYNNEI. Trimming removed 6 bases from V and 5 bases from J; junction bases left unmatched: 7. In the source study's methods: Amplifying reference gene primers gave estimates of nucleated cell counts. The repertoire was sequenced with immunoSEQ multiplex PCR; TCRdb's copy has only in-frame clones and lacks some. That table gives V, J and clone size, and the DNA gave D and trimming. This sample yields 300,000 or so clones, of which 70% to 90% are seen a single time; around 3.9% belongs to the top ten. The chain uses TRBV2 and TRBJ2-2; 9 nucleotides agree with TRBD1. The TCR comes from a woman between 45 and 60 years old with active or convalescent COVID-19. The specimen was peripheral blood. CDR3 region: CASSLGQGRTGELFF. The CDR3 DNA is TGTGCCAGCAGCCTCGGACAGGGGAGGACCGGGGAGCTGTTTTTT.